The present TCR beta chain was sequenced within a study of blood T cell repertoires in COVID-19. Study-level information: The cDNA or gDNA used as material had been derived from T cells, B-cell-depleted T cells, or PBMCs.

CDR1 is SGHAT and CDR2 is FQNNGV in the germline V gene. The CDR3 extends over 17 amino acids. The J segment lost 6 bases and the V segment lost 5 bases, leaving 13 bases of the junction unmatched. The method was immunoSEQ multiplex PCR; TCRdb's version includes in-frame clones alone and lacks a portion of them. The sample carries 200,000 to 300,000 clones, about 89% recorded once. The gene calls are TRBV11-2 and TRBJ2-2, with 9 bases lining up with TRBD1. The sequence came from a man aged 35 to 55 who had recovered from COVID-19. Sequenced: PBMCs or T cells enriched from blood (not recorded which). The CDR3 spells CASSEDGDRDAAGELFF. CDR3 bases: TGTGCCAGCAGCGAAGATGGGGACAGGGACGCGGCCGGGGAGCTGTTTTTT. The whole variable domain, remainder taken from reference TRBV11-2 and TRBJ2-2, is EAGVAQSPRYKIIEKRQSVAFWCNPISGHATLYWYQQILGQGPKLLIQFQNNGVVDDSQLPKDRFSAERLKGVDSTLKIQPAKLEDSAVYLCASSEDGDRDAAGELFFGEGSRLTVL.